This T cell receptor (beta chain) was found in a study of T cells in Graves' hyperthyroidism and ophthalmopathy. Overall study results and limits: In the analysis, a 13 V-J model separated ophthalmopathy from stable hyperthyroidism. Ophthalmopathy was model-predicted a median about 6 months pre-onset. Expanded thyroid clonotypes (above 0.001) were mostly also found in blood.

PBMCs were derived from more than 8 ml fresh peripheral blood. This clonotype was counted a few times. Its matching antigen is unknown. Amplified regions were TCR beta CDR3 sequences from RNA transcripts. When the TCR CDR3 underwent first-round RT-PCR, the HTBI primer set was used. Each CDR3 protein gets one entry after TCRdb re-called the multiplex PCR reads with MiXCR. The repertoire has 300,000 to 350,000 distinct CDR3 sequences, approximately 15% of them found once; the top ten carry roughly 24%. CDR1 and CDR2 from the germline V gene are SGDLS and YYNGEE. This CDR3 is 15 amino acids long. The germline V and J ends were trimmed by 2 bases and 7 bases, with 16 bases remaining between them.

The origin of this receptor is a woman aged 25 to 39 with Graves' hyperthyroidism. The genes are TRBV9 and TRBJ2-1, with D perhaps matching TRBD2 (7 bases). Sequencing was carried out using blood. The CDR3 DNA follows: TGTGCCAGCAGCGTCTTTGTGGGAGGGGGGAATGAGCAGTTCTTC. Translating gives CASSVFVGGGNEQFF.